The next 18 T cell receptor beta chains were all read from a single sample in a study of blood T cell repertoires in COVID-19. Here immunoSEQ multiplex PCR was the method, and the copy in TCRdb shows in-frame clones only, minus some. The sample has about 140,000 clones, roughly four fifths seen once; the top ten hold under 4.5%. Sample: peripheral blood. The receptor set was obtained from a woman aged 55 to 70 with acute or convalescent COVID-19.

The chain couples TRBV3-1 (or the pseudogene TRBV3-2) to TRBJ1-1; D remains ambiguous. The CDR3 consists of 14 residues. Trimming took 3 bases from V and 3 from J, leaving 11 bases between them. CDR1 is LGHDT and CDR2 is YNNKEL in the germline V gene (reference sequence). Written as DNA, the CDR3 is TGTGCCAGCAGCCAGTTGTTGGCGGACACTGAAGCTTTCTTT. Its protein is CASSQLLADTEAFF.

The genes are TRBV3-1 (or the pseudogene TRBV3-2) and TRBJ2-2; D is unresolved. CDR3 length equals 16 residues. The V and J ends lost 4 bases and 3 bases respectively, with 15 bases between them. The germline V gene encodes CDR1 LGHDT and CDR2 YNNKEL (reference sequence). The CDR3 region has the DNA TGTGCCAGCAGCCTGACTGTGCGGAGCTACACCGGGGAGCTGTTTTTT. This codes for CASSLTVRSYTGELFF.

This clone was recorded once. J is TRBJ2-1 and V is TRBV3-1 (or the pseudogene TRBV3-2), with D uncertain. This CDR3 region has 15 residues. V gave up 4 bases and J gave up 0 bases, with 10 bases separating them. Per the germline V gene, CDR1 is LGHDT and CDR2 is YNNKEL (reference sequence). This CDR3 reads CASSLVAASYNEQFF. As DNA, the CDR3 is TGTGCCAGCAGCCTCGTCGCGGCCTCCTACAATGAGCAGTTCTTC.

V gene TRBV28 combines with J gene TRBJ1-2; D is unclear. CDR1 and CDR2 from the germline V gene are MDHEN and SYDVKM. The CDR3 sequence is 12 residues long. Trimming stripped 5 bases from V and 7 bases from J, with 11 bases between. CDR3: CASSTPPGGYTF. CDR3 nucleotide sequence: TGTGCCAGCAGTACCCCCCCCGGTGGCTACACCTTC.

V is TRBV30 and J is TRBJ2-1; TRBD2 matches at 8 bases. The CDR3 is 14 residues long. The germline V gene encodes CDR1 GTSNPN and CDR2 SVGIG (reference sequence). V was pared by 4 bases and J by 7 bases, with 9 bases of the junction left unmatched. CDR3 DNA: TGTGCCTGGACCAGAAGGACTAGCCCGAATGAGCAGTTCTTC. Protein sequence: CAWTRRTSPNEQFF.

This clone came up once. V and J are TRBV24-1 and TRBJ1-5; D call uncertain. Germline assignment: CDR1 KGHDR and CDR2 SFDVKD. V was pared by 3 bases and J by 7 bases, with 12 bases between. The CDR3 consists of 14 residues. The CDR3 DNA is TGTGCCACCAGTGATCGACAAGTAGGACAGCCCCAGCATTTT. It specifies CATSDRQVGQPQHF.

This rearrangement joins TRBV10-3 to TRBJ1-2, with 9 bases aligning to TRBD1. The V and J ends lost 0 bases and 4 bases, in that order; junction bases with no gene match: 0. Germline loops: CDR1 ENHRY, CDR2 SYGVKD. The CDR3 is 14 amino acids. The CDR3 nucleotides read TGTGCCATCAGTGAGTCGACAGGGGGCTATGGCTACACCTTC. Its translation is CAISESTGGYGYTF.

CDR3 residues: CASSKGKTGEEETQYF. The CDR3 DNA follows: TGTGCCAGCAGCAAAGGAAAGACAGGGGAGGAAGAGACCCAGTACTTC. The chain recombines TRBV21-1 with TRBJ2-5; the DNA was not compared with TRBD1, the D call given in the table. TRBV21-1 is deemed a pseudogene. The CDR3 totals 16 residues.

This rearrangement joins TRBV27 to TRBJ2-7; D is possibly TRBD1 (5 bases). Trimming took off 5 bases at V and 0 bases at J, with 11 bases between the two ends. This CDR3 comprises 14 residues. Germline V CDR1 and CDR2: MNHEY, SMNVEV (reference sequence). The CDR3, as DNA: TGTGCCAGCAGTCCGTCTACAGGCTCCTACGAGCAGTACTTC. Translated: CASSPSTGSYEQYF.

The J gene is TRBJ1-2, the V gene TRBV10-3; D is possibly TRBD1 (5 bases). The CDR3 is 14 amino acids. Germline CDR1 and CDR2: ENHRY and SYGVKD. V lost 2 bases, J lost 5 bases, and 12 bases lay in between. The CDR3, as DNA: TGTGCCATCAGTGAGGCCAGGGAAGGGTATGGCTACACCTTC. Its translation is CAISEAREGYGYTF.

V is TRBV2 and J is TRBJ2-5, with TRBD2 matching 9 bases. The CDR3 is 15 amino acids. J was trimmed by 5 bases and V by 1 base; bases with no gene match: 5. Germline CDR1 and CDR2: SNHLY and FYNNEI. CDR3 sequence (DNA): TGTGCCAGCAGTGAAGGTGGCGGGAGGGCGGAGACCCAGTACTTC. Encoded protein: CASSEGGGRAETQYF.

This chain connects TRBV4-3 to TRBJ1-3; no clear D gene. This CDR3 contains 15 residues. Germline assignment: CDR1 LGHNA and CDR2 YSLEER. Trimming cost V 0 bases and J 0 bases, with 6 bases left between them. For the CDR3, the DNA is TGCGCCAGCAGCCAAGAAGGCGGCTCTGGAAACACCATATATTTT. This encodes CASSQEGGSGNTIYF.

The rearrangement links TRBV3-1 (or the pseudogene TRBV3-2) to TRBJ2-3, with D uncertain. CDR3 length: 14 amino acids. Germline V CDR1 and CDR2: LGHDT, YNNKEL (reference sequence). Trimming shortened V by 0 bases and J by 1 base, and 5 bases separated the two germline ends. As DNA, the CDR3 is TGTGCCAGCAGCCAAGATCCCGGCACAGATACGCAGTATTTT. Translating it yields CASSQDPGTDTQYF.

The chain employs TRBV2 and TRBJ1-2; a weak D match, TRBD1 (6 bases). The CDR3 runs 14 residues. The ends were cut back, 5 bases at V and 2 bases at J, with 12 bases in the middle. Germline CDR1 is SNHLY and CDR2 is FYNNEI. The CDR3 sequence: CASSKGELNYGYTF. CDR3 nucleotides: TGTGCCAGCAGTAAGGGGGAGTTGAACTATGGCTACACCTTC. The full variable domain, in which reference TRBV2 and TRBJ1-2 provide the parts outside the CDR3, is EPEVTQTPSHQVTQMGQEVILRCVPISNHLYFYWYRQILGQKVEFLVSFYNNEISEKSEIFDDQFSVERPDGSNFTLKIRSTKLEDSAMYFCASSKGELNYGYTFGSGTRLTVV.

The chain combines TRBV10-3 with TRBJ1-2, with D maybe TRBD1 (6 bases). The V gene's germline CDR1 is ENHRY and CDR2 SYGVKD. The CDR3 extends over 13 amino acids. Between the trimmed V and J ends, which lost 1 base and 8 bases, there was a span of 11 bases. The CDR3 DNA reads TGTGCCATCAGTGAGTACAGGGAAGGAGGCTACACCTTC. Translated, it gives CAISEYREGGYTF.

This chain joins TRBV6-2 or TRBV6-3 and TRBJ2-1; D perhaps matches TRBD1 (6 bases). Germline lookup yields CDR1 MNHEY and CDR2 SVGEGT. CDR3 length: 14 residues. V was trimmed by 7 bases and J by 6 bases, leaving 16 bases between them. CDR3 protein: CASTPGQSPNEQFF. CDR3 nucleotide sequence: TGTGCCAGCACCCCGGGACAATCCCCCAATGAGCAGTTCTTC.

The chain carries TRBV11-3 and TRBJ2-7, with TRBD2 matching over 8 bases. Germline CDR1 reads SGHNT; CDR2 reads YENEEA. The CDR3 covers 14 residues. V gave up 9 bases and J gave up 6 bases; unmatched junction bases: 13. The CDR3 nucleotides are TGTGCCAGTTCCGCATCCCCAGCGGGAGTCGAGCAGTACTTC. This translates into CASSASPAGVEQYF.

The chain has TRBV28 and TRBJ1-3; D gene uncertain. The germline V gene has CDR1 MDHEN and CDR2 SYDVKM. V was pared by 6 bases and J by 0 bases, with 9 bases between. The CDR3 contains 14 residues. In DNA form, the CDR3 reads TGTGCCAGCAGCGTTATATTCTCTGGAAACACCATATATTTT. This codes for CASSVIFSGNTIYF. Full variable domain (rest looked up from reference TRBV28 and TRBJ1-3): DVKVTQSSRYLVKRTGEKVFLECVQDMDHENMFWYRQDPGLGLRLIYFSYDVKMKEKGDIPEGYSVSREKKERFSLILESASTNQTSMYLCASSVIFSGNTIYFGEGSWLTVV.